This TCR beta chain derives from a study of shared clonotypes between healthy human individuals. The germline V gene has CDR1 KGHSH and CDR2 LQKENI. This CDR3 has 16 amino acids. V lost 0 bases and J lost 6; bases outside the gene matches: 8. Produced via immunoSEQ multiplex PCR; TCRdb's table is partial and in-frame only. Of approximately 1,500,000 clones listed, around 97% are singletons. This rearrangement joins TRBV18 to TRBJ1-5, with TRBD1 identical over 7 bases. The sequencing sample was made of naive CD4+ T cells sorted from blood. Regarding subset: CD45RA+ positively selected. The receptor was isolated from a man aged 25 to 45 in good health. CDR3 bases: TGTGCCAGCTCACCACCACGAGGGACAGTCCGTCAGCCCCAGCATTTT. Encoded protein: CASSPPRGTVRQPQHF.